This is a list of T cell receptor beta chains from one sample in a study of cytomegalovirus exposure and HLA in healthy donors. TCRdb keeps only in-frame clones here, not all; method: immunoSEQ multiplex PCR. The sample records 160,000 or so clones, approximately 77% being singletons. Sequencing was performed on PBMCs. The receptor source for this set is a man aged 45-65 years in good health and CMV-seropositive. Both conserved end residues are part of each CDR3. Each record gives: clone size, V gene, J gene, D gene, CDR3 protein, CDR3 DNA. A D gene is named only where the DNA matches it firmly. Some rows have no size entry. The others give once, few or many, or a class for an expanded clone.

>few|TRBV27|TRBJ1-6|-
CASSLYRVVSYNSPLHF
TGTGCCAGCAGTTTATACAGGGTGGTCTCCTATAATTCACCCCTCCACTTT
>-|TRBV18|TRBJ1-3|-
CASSPSRQGSGNTIYF
TGTGCCAGCTCACCAAGTCGCCAGGGGTCAGGAAACACCATATATTTT
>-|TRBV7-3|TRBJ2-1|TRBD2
CASSLTPTSGSYNEQFF
TGTGCCAGCAGCCTAACCCCCACTAGCGGGAGCTACAATGAGCAGTTCTTC
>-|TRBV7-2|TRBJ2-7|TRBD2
CASSRTGTSDGEQYF
TGTGCCAGCAGCCGAACCGGGACTAGCGACGGAGAGCAGTACTTC
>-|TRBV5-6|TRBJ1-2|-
CASSLGGTLLGYTF
TGTGCCAGCAGCTTGGGAGGGACTTTACTGGGCTACACCTTC
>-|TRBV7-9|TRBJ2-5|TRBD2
CASSSGLAGVLETQYF
TGTGCCAGCAGCTCGGGACTAGCGGGGGTGTTGGAGACCCAGTACTTC
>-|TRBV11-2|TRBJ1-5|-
CASSLDGVQQPQHF
TGTGCCAGCAGCTTAGATGGCGTACAGCAGCCCCAGCATTTT
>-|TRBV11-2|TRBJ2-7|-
CASSLSRGSSYEQYF
TGTGCCAGCAGCTTGAGTCGGGGTAGCTCCTACGAGCAGTACTTC
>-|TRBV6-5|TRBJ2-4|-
CASSYGSGTGQDIQYF
TGTGCCAGCAGTTACGGATCTGGGACTGGGCAGGACATTCAGTACTTC
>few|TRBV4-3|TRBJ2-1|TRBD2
CASSQDGGLAGAKTYNEQFF
TGCGCCAGCAGCCAAGATGGGGGACTAGCGGGGGCGAAGACCTACAATGAGCAGTTCTTC
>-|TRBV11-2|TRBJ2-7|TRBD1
CASSLRDRVYEQYF
TGTGCCAGCAGCTTAAGGGACAGGGTCTACGAGCAGTACTTC
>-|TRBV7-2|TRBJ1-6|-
CASSLDPPHSLHF
TGTGCCAGCAGCTTAGACCCCCCTCACTCCCTCCACTTT
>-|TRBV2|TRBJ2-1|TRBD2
CASSDPAGNRANEQFF
TGTGCCAGCAGTGACCCAGCGGGGAATCGGGCCAATGAGCAGTTCTTC
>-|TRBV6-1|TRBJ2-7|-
CAHWDRGIAYEQYF
TGTGCCCATTGGGATCGGGGGATCGCCTACGAGCAGTACTTC
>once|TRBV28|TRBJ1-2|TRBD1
CASNDRVSYGYTF
TGTGCCAGCAACGACAGGGTATCCTATGGCTACACCTTC
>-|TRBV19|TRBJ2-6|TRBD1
CASSKGQGAIGANVLTF
TGTGCCAGTAGTAAGGGACAGGGGGCAATTGGGGCCAACGTCCTGACTTTC
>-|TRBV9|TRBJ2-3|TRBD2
CASSVGTIGTDTQYF
TGTGCCAGCAGCGTGGGGACTATCGGGACAGATACGCAGTATTTT
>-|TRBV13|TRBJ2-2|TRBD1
CASSLGQGKVGELFF
TGTGCCAGCAGCTTAGGACAGGGGAAGGTCGGGGAGCTGTTTTTT
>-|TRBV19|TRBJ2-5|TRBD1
CASSVTGGRETQYF
TGTGCCAGTAGTGTTACAGGGGGCAGAGAGACCCAGTACTTC
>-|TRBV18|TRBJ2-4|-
CASSPYEAGWDKNIQYF
TGTGCCAGCTCACCATACGAGGCGGGGTGGGACAAAAACATTCAGTACTTC
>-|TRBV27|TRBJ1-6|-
CASSLGPDRTPLHF
TGTGCCAGCAGTTTGGGGCCCGATAGGACACCCCTCCACTTT
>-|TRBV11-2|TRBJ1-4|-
CASSGHHSTNEKLFF
TGTGCCAGCAGCGGACACCACAGTACTAATGAAAAACTGTTTTTT
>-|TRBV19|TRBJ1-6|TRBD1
CASTRQGNYNSPLHF
TGTGCCAGTACTAGACAGGGAAACTATAATTCACCCCTCCACTTT
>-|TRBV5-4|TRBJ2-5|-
CASSFAGTQQETQYF
TGTGCCAGCAGCTTCGCCGGGACTCAACAAGAGACCCAGTACTTC
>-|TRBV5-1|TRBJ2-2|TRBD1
CASSLRQGPSGGGELFF
TGCGCCAGCAGCTTGCGACAGGGGCCCTCCGGGGGCGGGGAGCTGTTTTTT
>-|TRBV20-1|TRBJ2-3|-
CSAEIGDTQYF
TGCAGTGCAGAAATCGGGGATACGCAGTATTTT
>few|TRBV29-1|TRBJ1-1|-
CSVDQGIDTEAFF
TGCAGCGTTGATCAGGGAATCGACACTGAAGCTTTCTTT
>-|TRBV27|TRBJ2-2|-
CASTNYFTGELFF
TGTGCCAGCACTAACTATTTCACCGGGGAGCTGTTTTTT
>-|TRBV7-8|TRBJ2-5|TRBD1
CASSTSLRDRGDF
TGTGCCAGCAGCACCTCTCTCCGGGACAGGGGTGACTTC
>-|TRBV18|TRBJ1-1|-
CASSPIGNTEAFF
TGTGCCAGCTCACCAATCGGGAACACTGAAGCTTTCTTT
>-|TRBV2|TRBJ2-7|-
CASAGSAAYEQYF
TGTGCCAGCGCGGGCAGCGCCGCCTACGAGCAGTACTTC
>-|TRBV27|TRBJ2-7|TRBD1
CASSSTGGGEQYF
TGTGCCAGCAGTTCCACAGGGGGTGGCGAGCAGTACTTC
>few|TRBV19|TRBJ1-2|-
CASSIPPGRGYGYTF
TGTGCCAGTAGTATACCCCCGGGGAGGGGTTATGGCTACACCTTC
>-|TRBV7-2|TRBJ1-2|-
CASSFPGQGYTF
TGTGCCAGCAGCTTCCCAGGGCAAGGCTACACCTTC
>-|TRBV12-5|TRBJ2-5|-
CASGHSDPSVQGRAHQETQYF
TGTGCTAGTGGCCACAGTGATCCCAGCGTCCAGGGCAGGGCACACCAAGAGACCCAGTACTTC
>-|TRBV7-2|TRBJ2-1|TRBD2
CASSLALAGSEHPFF
TGTGCCAGCAGCTTAGCCTTAGCGGGGTCCGAGCATCCGTTCTTC
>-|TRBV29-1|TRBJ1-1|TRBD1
CSVAGTGGAMNTEAFF
TGCAGCGTTGCCGGGACAGGGGGCGCGATGAACACTGAAGCTTTCTTT
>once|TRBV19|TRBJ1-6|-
CASSTDSYNSPLHF
TGTGCCAGTAGTACCGACAGTTATAATTCACCCCTCCACTTT
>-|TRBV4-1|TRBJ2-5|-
CASSQAWGLGAETQYF
TGCGCCAGCAGCCAAGCATGGGGACTCGGAGCGGAGACCCAGTACTTC
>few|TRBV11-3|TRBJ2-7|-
CASSFGSPSDEQYF
TGTGCCAGCAGCTTTGGCTCCCCCTCCGACGAGCAGTACTTC
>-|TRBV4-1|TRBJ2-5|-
CASSQVTDIQETQYF
TGCGCCAGCAGCCAAGTCACAGACATCCAAGAGACCCAGTACTTC
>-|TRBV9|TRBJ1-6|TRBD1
CASSAQTGANSPLHF
TGTGCCAGCAGCGCTCAGACAGGGGCCAATTCACCCCTCCACTTT
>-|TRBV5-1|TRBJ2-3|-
CASSLTADTQYF
TGCGCCAGCAGCCTTACGGCAGATACGCAGTATTTT
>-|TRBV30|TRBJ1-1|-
CAWSGAGNTEAFF
TGTGCCTGGAGTGGGGCGGGGAACACTGAAGCTTTCTTT
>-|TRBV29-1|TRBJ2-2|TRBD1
CSVCFGTGDTGELFF
TGCAGCGTCTGTTTCGGGACAGGGGACACCGGGGAGCTGTTTTTT
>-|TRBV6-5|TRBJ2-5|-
CASSYGPDQETQYF
TGTGCCAGCAGTTACGGGCCGGACCAAGAGACCCAGTACTTC
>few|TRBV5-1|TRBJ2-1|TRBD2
CASSSAGGFDEQFF
TGCGCCAGCAGCTCAGCGGGGGGATTCGATGAGCAGTTCTTC
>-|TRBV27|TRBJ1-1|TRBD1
CASSKDRRNTEAFF
TGTGCCAGCAGCAAGGACAGGAGGAACACTGAAGCTTTCTTT
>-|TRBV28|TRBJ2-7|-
CATQKSSYEQYF
TGTGCCACTCAAAAGAGCTCCTACGAGCAGTACTTC
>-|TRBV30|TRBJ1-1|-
CAWSTYRAGVRAFF
TGTGCCTGGAGCACTTACAGGGCGGGGGTTAGGGCTTTCTTT
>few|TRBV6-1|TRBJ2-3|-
CATKSGTSTDTQYF
TGTGCCACGAAATCCGGGACTAGCACAGATACGCAGTATTTT
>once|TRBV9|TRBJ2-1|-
CASSGAGSYNEQFF
TGTGCCAGCAGCGGGGCAGGGTCCTACAATGAGCAGTTCTTC
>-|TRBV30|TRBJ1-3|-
CAWSVIAGGNTIYF
TGTGCCTGGAGTGTAATCGCAGGTGGAAACACCATATATTTT
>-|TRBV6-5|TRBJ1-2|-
CASFDRSNYGYTF
TGTGCCAGCTTCGACAGGTCTAACTATGGCTACACCTTC
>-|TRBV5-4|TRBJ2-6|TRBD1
CASSSQGPASGANVLTF
TGTGCCAGCAGCTCACAGGGGCCCGCGTCTGGGGCCAACGTCCTGACTTTC